The 8 T cell receptor beta chains listed next were all sequenced from one sample in a study of T cells in localized non-small cell lung cancer. Repertoires were generated with immunoSEQ multiplex PCR, while TCRdb's copy carries only in-frame clones and drops some. The sample consists of 35,000 to 40,000 clones, more than 65% of them appearing once. The sequencing used peripheral blood, collected before any cancer treatment. These receptors all come from a male donor at least 60 years old with stage III squamous cell lung carcinoma.

The J gene is TRBJ2-7, the V gene TRBV7-2; D not resolved. This CDR3 region has 13 residues. From germline, CDR1 is SGHTA and CDR2 FQGNSA. With 2 bases removed from V and 4 bases from J, the gap between germline ends came to 9 bases. CDR3 region: CASSLPPRYEQYF. The CDR3 nucleotides read TGTGCCAGCAGCTTACCACCCCGGTACGAGCAGTACTTC.

The chain has TRBV5-4 and TRBJ1-2; no clear D. Trimming pared 1 base from V and 2 bases from J, leaving 15 bases between. The germline V gene encodes CDR1 SGHNT and CDR2 YYREEE (reference sequence). The CDR3 sequence is 16 residues long. The CDR3 spells CASSLSLGRENYGYTF. Here the CDR3 DNA reads TGTGCCAGCAGCTTGTCCCTCGGACGGGAGAACTATGGCTACACCTTC.

The chain recombines TRBV4-2 with TRBJ1-1; 11 bases map to TRBD1. This CDR3 is built from 15 residues. V dropped 3 bases and J dropped 4; count of bases not matched to a gene: 4. Per the germline V gene, CDR1 is LGHNA and CDR2 is YNFKEQ. The CDR3 coding sequence is TGTGCCAGCAGCCATGCCGGGACAGGGGGCACTGAAGCTTTCTTT. It encodes CASSHAGTGGTEAFF.

The J gene is TRBJ1-6, the V gene TRBV5-1, with D perhaps matching TRBD1 (5 bases). Deletions cut 4 bases from V and 8 bases from J, with 10 bases between. The V gene's germline CDR1 is SGHRS and CDR2 YFSETQ. The CDR3 is 13 amino acids. The CDR3 DNA reads TGCGCCAGCAGCGACAGTATCGATTCACCCCTCCACTTT. Residues: CASSDSIDSPLHF.

V gene TRBV16 combines with J gene TRBJ1-2; D gene ambiguous. The CDR3 loop spans 14 amino acids. From germline, CDR1 is KGHSY and CDR2 FQNENV. Trimming took 2 bases from V and 2 from J, leaving 9 bases between them. CDR3 bases: TGTGCCAGCAGCCAACAGGACGGAAACTATGGCTACACCTTC. Its translation: CASSQQDGNYGYTF.

This clone appeared once. V gene TRBV28 combines with J gene TRBJ2-7; 9 nucleotides line up with TRBD1. CDR1 and CDR2 from the germline V gene are MDHEN and SYDVKM. The CDR3 length is 15 residues. Trimming cost V 7 bases and J 3 bases; bases outside gene matches: 10. CDR3 region: CASIGGGGQGYEQYF. The CDR3 nucleotides read TGTGCCAGCATTGGGGGAGGGGGACAGGGCTACGAGCAGTACTTC. The full variable domain, its missing parts supplied by reference TRBV28 and TRBJ2-7, is DVKVTQSSRYLVKRTGEKVFLECVQDMDHENMFWYRQDPGLGLRLIYFSYDVKMKEKGDIPEGYSVSREKKERFSLILESASTNQTSMYLCASIGGGGQGYEQYFGPGTRLTVT.

The gene calls are TRBV19 and TRBJ1-1, with 9 bases identical to TRBD1. The V and J ends lost 6 bases and 0 bases, in that order; junction bases with no gene match: 5. The length of the CDR3 is 15 residues. The germline CDR1 and CDR2 sequences are LNHDA and SQIVND (reference sequence). CDR3: CASSADRGMNTEAFF. The CDR3 nucleotides are TGTGCCAGTAGCGCGGACAGGGGCATGAACACTGAAGCTTTCTTT.

The chain carries TRBV6-5 and TRBJ1-2; D is unclear. The CDR3 loop spans 11 amino acids. Germline values: CDR1 MNHEY, CDR2 SVGAGI. V was pared by 6 bases and J by 9 bases, with 11 bases between. This CDR3 reads CASSPGRSYTF. Here the CDR3 DNA reads TGTGCCAGCAGCCCTGGACGTAGCTACACCTTC.